Listed here are 20 T cell receptor beta chains from one sample, sequenced in a study of blood T cell repertoires in COVID-19. Assay used: immunoSEQ multiplex PCR; TCRdb lists only in-frame clones, some missing. The table has 200,000 to 250,000 clones, around 80% seen once; the top ten hold 5.5%. The source material was peripheral blood. Every receptor here comes from a woman between 65 and 79 years old with acute or convalescent COVID-19.

The rearrangement links TRBV10-3 to TRBJ1-5, with no clear D. CDR3 length equals 14 residues. In germline, CDR1 is ENHRY, CDR2 SYGVKD. With 4 bases removed from V and 8 bases from J, the gap between germline ends came to 15 bases. CDR3 coding DNA: TGTGCCATCAGTGGGGCCCTCCTGGAGGAGCCCCAGCATTTT. This gives the protein CAISGALLEEPQHF.

The CDR3 here is CASSPRRGATDTQYF. The DNA of the CDR3 is TGCGCCAGCAGCCCGCGCCGTGGGGCGACAGATACGCAGTATTTT. V gene TRBV5-1 combines with J gene TRBJ2-3; D perhaps matches TRBD1 (5 bases). V was pared by 4 bases and J by 3 bases, with 15 bases between. Germline CDR1 and CDR2: SGHRS and YFSETQ. CDR3 size: 15 residues.

The chain carries TRBV10-3 and TRBJ2-3, with 9 positions matching TRBD2. The V gene's germline CDR1 is ENHRY and CDR2 SYGVKD. The CDR3 has 17 amino acids. Losses at the gene ends were 0 bases for V and 3 bases for J; bases not matched to a gene: 7. CDR3 in DNA: TGTGCCATCAGTGAGTCGATTGCTAGCGGGGCTACAGATACGCAGTATTTT. It yields the protein CAISESIASGATDTQYF.

V is TRBV6-5 and J is TRBJ1-4; D not certain. Between the trimmed V and J ends, which lost 8 bases and 2 bases, there was a span of 12 bases. The CDR3 is 14 residues long. The V gene's germline CDR1 is MNHEY and CDR2 SVGAGI. CDR3 DNA: TGTGCCAGCCTACGAGGCATGACTAATGAAAAACTGTTTTTT. It yields the protein CASLRGMTNEKLFF.

This clone was detected only a few times. V is TRBV15 and J is TRBJ1-4, with TRBD1 matching over 10 bases. V was clipped by 8 bases and J by 0 bases; unmatched bases: 6. This CDR3 is 16 amino acids long. Germline V gene sequence: CDR1 LNHNV, CDR2 YYDKDF (reference sequence). The CDR3 sequence: CATGGTGAATNEKLFF. CDR3 DNA sequence: TGTGCCACCGGGGGGACAGGGGCTGCAACTAATGAAAAACTGTTTTTT.

V gene TRBV30 combines with J gene TRBJ2-2; the match to TRBD2 covers 13 bases. V shed 3 bases and J 6 bases; nucleotides not matched to a gene: 4. The CDR3 is 15 amino acids. CDR1 is GTSNPN and CDR2 is SVGIG in the germline V gene (reference sequence). The DNA of the CDR3 is TGTGCCTGGAGACTAGCGGGAGGGCCCCCCGGGGAGCTGTTTTTT. Protein: CAWRLAGGPPGELFF.

The chain combines TRBV18 with TRBJ2-3; D possibly corresponds to TRBD1 (5 bases). The CDR3 consists of 16 residues. The germline V gene encodes CDR1 KGHSH and CDR2 LQKENI. Trimming left V 2 bases short and J 2 bases short, with 14 bases between. The CDR3 loop reads CASSPGGTGTTDTQYF. The CDR3, as DNA: TGTGCCAGCTCACCAGGTGGAACAGGCACCACAGATACGCAGTATTTT.

This clone was picked up a small number of times. The V call is TRBV7-2, the J call TRBJ2-7; TRBD2 agrees at 9 bases. V lost 1 base to trimming and J lost 6 bases; unmatched junction nucleotides: 4. Germline assignment: CDR1 SGHTA and CDR2 FQGNSA. CDR3 size: 14 residues. The CDR3 here is CASSLVGLAVEQYF. CDR3 DNA: TGTGCCAGCAGCTTAGTGGGACTAGCTGTCGAGCAGTACTTC.

This clone was recorded once. The chain employs TRBV27 and TRBJ1-4; a weak D match, TRBD1 (6 bases). The CDR3 has 15 residues. Germline loops: CDR1 MNHEY, CDR2 SMNVEV (reference sequence). The ends were cut back, 4 bases at V and 6 bases at J, with 15 bases in the middle. The CDR3 sequence: CASSSIQGIDEKLFF. Here the CDR3 DNA reads TGTGCCAGCAGTTCTATCCAGGGGATAGATGAAAAACTGTTTTTT. The full variable domain, in which reference TRBV27 and TRBJ1-4 provide the parts outside the CDR3, is EAQVTQNPRYLITVTGKKLTVTCSQNMNHEYMSWYRQDPGLGLRQIYYSMNVEVTDKGDVPEGYKVSRKEKRNFPLILESPSPNQTSLYFCASSSIQGIDEKLFFGSGTQLSVL.

This chain connects TRBV7-2 to TRBJ2-3, with D maybe TRBD2 (5 bases). The CDR3 covers 13 residues. Trimming left V 2 bases short and J 6 bases short, with 9 bases between. Germline V lookup: CDR1 SGHTA, CDR2 FQGNSA. The CDR3 nucleotides are TGTGCCAGCAGCTTATATGGACTGGATACGCAGTATTTT. It encodes CASSLYGLDTQYF.

This clone was seen a single time. This chain uses TRBV11-2 with TRBJ2-2, with 7 bases identical to TRBD1. The CDR3 totals 16 residues. The ends lost 5 bases at V and 4 bases at J; junction bases unmatched: 10. Germline CDR1 SGHAT, CDR2 FQNNGV. CDR3 loop: CASSPFKGASTGELFF. The DNA for the CDR3 is TGTGCCAGCAGCCCATTCAAGGGGGCGAGCACCGGGGAGCTGTTTTTT.

The chain uses TRBV4-1 and TRBJ1-1; tentatively, D is TRBD1 (5 bases). The V gene lost 5 bases and the J gene lost 3 bases, with 7 bases spanning the gap. The V gene's germline CDR1 is MGHRA and CDR2 YSYEKL. The CDR3 is made up of 12 amino acids. As DNA, the CDR3 is TGCGCCAGCAGCAGGGGCTACACTGAAGCTTTCTTT. Translated: CASSRGYTEAFF.

The chain employs TRBV20-1 and TRBJ1-2; 7 bases are a match to TRBD1. V shed 3 bases and J 4 bases; nucleotides not matched to a gene: 8. Germline V lookup: CDR1 DFQATT, CDR2 SNEGSKA (reference sequence). The CDR3 is 14 residues long. The CDR3 loop reads CSASSVRGPYGYTF. CDR3 bases: TGCAGTGCTAGTTCCGTAAGGGGGCCCTATGGCTACACCTTC.

This sequence joins TRBV9 and TRBJ2-1; 7 bases line up with TRBD2. V trimming: 4 bases; J trimming: 5 bases; junction bases outside the gene matches: 3. Germline V lookup: CDR1 SGDLS, CDR2 YYNGEE. CDR3 length: 13 amino acids. This CDR3 reads CASSSGTNNEQFF. The CDR3 DNA reads as TGTGCCAGCAGCTCCGGGACTAACAATGAGCAGTTCTTC. Based on the CDR3 plus reference TRBV9 and TRBJ2-1, the full variable domain is DSGVTQTPKHLITATGQRVTLRCSPRSGDLSVYWYQQSLDQGLQFLIQYYNGEERAKGNILERFSAQQFPDLHSELNLSSLELGDSALYFCASSSGTNNEQFFGPGTRLTVL.

The chain joins TRBV7-9 to TRBJ1-1; D is possibly TRBD1 (5 bases). The germline V gene has CDR1 SEHNR and CDR2 FQNEAQ (reference sequence). This CDR3 has 14 amino acids. Between the trimmed V and J ends, which lost 8 bases and 2 bases, there was a span of 15 bases. CDR3 DNA sequence: TGTGCCAGCCGACAGAGCTGGGGCAACACTGAAGCTTTCTTT. Translated: CASRQSWGNTEAFF.

CDR3 in DNA: TGTGCCAGCCCTCCGTCGAAGCGGGAAACAGATACGCAGTATTTT. Its protein is CASPPSKRETDTQYF. The rearrangement uses TRBV28 and TRBJ2-3, with 7 bases lining up with TRBD2. The length of the CDR3 is 15 residues. The V gene's germline CDR1 is MDHEN and CDR2 SYDVKM. The V and J ends lost 8 bases and 3 bases, in that order; junction bases with no gene match: 11.

This chain joins TRBV18 and TRBJ2-5, with a tentative D call TRBD2 (6 bases). V was clipped by 0 bases and J by 4 bases, with 18 bases between them. Germline-derived CDR1 and CDR2 are KGHSH and LQKENI. The CDR3 extends over 17 amino acids. CDR3 residues: CASSPPSGSPRGETQYF. The CDR3 region has the DNA TGTGCCAGCTCACCACCTTCCGGGAGCCCTAGGGGAGAGACCCAGTACTTC.

The CDR3 DNA is TGTGCCAGCAGTCCTGACAGCTATGGCTACACCTTC. Translated: CASSPDSYGYTF. The genes are TRBV6-5 and TRBJ1-2; the D gene is possibly TRBD1 (5 bases). With 5 bases removed from V and 4 bases from J, the gap between germline ends came to 8 bases. Germline lookup yields CDR1 MNHEY and CDR2 SVGAGI. The CDR3 runs to 12 residues.

This clone was observed a few times. The rearrangement links TRBV4-1 to TRBJ1-4; D is unresolved. The CDR3 runs to 13 residues. Germline CDR1 MGHRA, CDR2 YSYEKL. Between the trimmed V and J ends, which lost 4 bases and 7 bases, there was a span of 10 bases. CDR3 region: CASSLLPGEKLFF. DNA for the CDR3: TGCGCCAGCAGCCTCCTTCCAGGTGAAAAACTGTTTTTT.

The table lists this clone with a few counts. The gene calls are TRBV28 and TRBJ2-7; tentatively, D is TRBD1 (6 bases). Looked up from germline, CDR1 is MDHEN and CDR2 is SYDVKM. The CDR3 has 15 amino acids. Trimming took off 6 bases at V and 2 bases at J, with 17 bases between the two ends. The CDR3 DNA is TGTGCCAGCAGCCGTTACGGGACATTACCCTACGAGCAGTACTTC. Its translation is CASSRYGTLPYEQYF.